This T cell receptor (beta chain) appears in the sequencing data of a study of cytomegalovirus exposure and HLA in healthy donors. A word on this clone: What it binds is unknown.

The PCR made use of 60 Vbeta and 13 Jbeta primers. The method was immunoSEQ multiplex PCR; TCRdb's version includes in-frame clones alone and lacks a portion of them. The table lists 170,000 or so clones, over 80% of them singletons. Germline CDR1 reads SGHDT; CDR2 reads YYEEEE. The trim removed 0 bases at V and 1 base at J, leaving 3 bases unmatched. There are 17 residues in the CDR3. Study findings and constraints: An analysis that came later showed most CMV-associated TCR beta chains appearing HLA-restricted. 87-base-pair reads could not separate some V segments, including TRBV6-2 and TRBV6-3. Among TCR beta chains, those listed as cytomegalovirus-associated numbered under 200. Sequencing likely produced, as an artifact, a cluster of highly shared sequence variants.

The chain links TRBV5-6 to TRBJ2-1, with 11 bases matching TRBD2. Material: PBMCs. This receptor was obtained from a man aged 50-60 years in good health and CMV-seronegative. The CDR3 reads CASSLVASGRSYNEQFF. Written as DNA, the CDR3 is TGTGCCAGCAGCTTGGTAGCTAGCGGGAGGTCCTACAATGAGCAGTTCTTC.